This T cell receptor (beta chain) was documented in a study of blood T cell repertoires in COVID-19. Trimming removed 1 base at V and 5 bases at J, with 3 bases between. Germline-derived CDR1 and CDR2 are SGHVS and FQNEAQ. The CDR3 is 12 residues long. Living in about two dozen US areas, the participants were between roughly 18 and 89 years of age. Generated by immunoSEQ multiplex PCR, the TCRdb table keeps only in-frame clones and is missing some. The sample lists some 150,000 clones; over 80% were seen once. The TCR was taken from a woman aged 45 to 65 who had been exposed to COVID-19. The chain employs TRBV7-8 and TRBJ1-5; unclear D gene. The sequencing sample was made of PBMCs or T cells enriched from blood (not recorded which). CDR3 bases: TGTGCCAGCAGCTTAGGCGATCAGCCCCAGCATTTT. This sequence encodes CASSLGDQPQHF.